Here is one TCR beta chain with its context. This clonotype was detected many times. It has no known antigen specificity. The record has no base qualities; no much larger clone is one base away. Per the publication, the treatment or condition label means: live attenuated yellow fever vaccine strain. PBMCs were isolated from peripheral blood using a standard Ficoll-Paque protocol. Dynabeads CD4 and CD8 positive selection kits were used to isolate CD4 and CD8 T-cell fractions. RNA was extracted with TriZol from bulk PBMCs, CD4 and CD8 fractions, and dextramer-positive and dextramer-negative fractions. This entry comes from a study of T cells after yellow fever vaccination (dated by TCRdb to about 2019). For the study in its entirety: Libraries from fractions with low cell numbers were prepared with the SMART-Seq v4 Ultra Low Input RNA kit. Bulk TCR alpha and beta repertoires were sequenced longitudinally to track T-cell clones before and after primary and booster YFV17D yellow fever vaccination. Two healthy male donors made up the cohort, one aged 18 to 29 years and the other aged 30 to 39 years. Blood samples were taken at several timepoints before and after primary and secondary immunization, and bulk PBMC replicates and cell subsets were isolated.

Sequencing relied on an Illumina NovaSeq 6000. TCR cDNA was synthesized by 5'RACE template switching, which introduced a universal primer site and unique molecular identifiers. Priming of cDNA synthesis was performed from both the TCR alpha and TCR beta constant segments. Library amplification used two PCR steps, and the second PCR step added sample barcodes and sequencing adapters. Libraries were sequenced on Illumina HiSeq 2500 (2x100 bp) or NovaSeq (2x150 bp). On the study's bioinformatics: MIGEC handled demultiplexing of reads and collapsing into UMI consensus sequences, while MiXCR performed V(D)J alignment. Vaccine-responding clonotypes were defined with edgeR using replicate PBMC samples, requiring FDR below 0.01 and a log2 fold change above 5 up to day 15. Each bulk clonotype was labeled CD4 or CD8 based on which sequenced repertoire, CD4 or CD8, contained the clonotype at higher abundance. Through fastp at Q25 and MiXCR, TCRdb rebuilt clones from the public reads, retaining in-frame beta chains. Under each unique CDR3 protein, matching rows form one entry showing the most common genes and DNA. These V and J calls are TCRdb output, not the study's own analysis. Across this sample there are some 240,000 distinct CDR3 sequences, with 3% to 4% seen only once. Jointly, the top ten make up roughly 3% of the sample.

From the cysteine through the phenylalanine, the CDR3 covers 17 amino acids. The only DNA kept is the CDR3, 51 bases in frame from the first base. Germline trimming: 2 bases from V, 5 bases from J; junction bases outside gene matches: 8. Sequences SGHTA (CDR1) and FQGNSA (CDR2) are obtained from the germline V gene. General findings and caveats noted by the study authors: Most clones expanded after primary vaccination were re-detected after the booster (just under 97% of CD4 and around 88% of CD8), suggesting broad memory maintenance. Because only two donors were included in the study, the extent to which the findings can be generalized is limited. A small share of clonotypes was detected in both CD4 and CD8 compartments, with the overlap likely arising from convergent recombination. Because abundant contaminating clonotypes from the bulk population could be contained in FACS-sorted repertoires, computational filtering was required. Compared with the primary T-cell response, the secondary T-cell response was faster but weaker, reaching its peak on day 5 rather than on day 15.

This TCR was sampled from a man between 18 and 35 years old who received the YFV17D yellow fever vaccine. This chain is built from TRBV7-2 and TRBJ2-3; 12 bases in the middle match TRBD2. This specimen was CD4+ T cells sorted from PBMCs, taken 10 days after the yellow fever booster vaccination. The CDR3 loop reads CASSLSLASGGGDTQYF. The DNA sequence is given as TGTGCCAGCAGCTTAAGTTTGGCTAGCGGGGGGGGAGATACGCAGTATTTT. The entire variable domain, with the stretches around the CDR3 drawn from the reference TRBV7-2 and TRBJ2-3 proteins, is GAGVSQSPSNKVTEKGKDVELRCDPISGHTALYWYRQSLGQGLEFLIYFQGNSAPDKSGLPSDRFSAERTGGSVSTLTIQRTQQEDSAVYLCASSLSLASGGGDTQYFGPGTRLTVL.